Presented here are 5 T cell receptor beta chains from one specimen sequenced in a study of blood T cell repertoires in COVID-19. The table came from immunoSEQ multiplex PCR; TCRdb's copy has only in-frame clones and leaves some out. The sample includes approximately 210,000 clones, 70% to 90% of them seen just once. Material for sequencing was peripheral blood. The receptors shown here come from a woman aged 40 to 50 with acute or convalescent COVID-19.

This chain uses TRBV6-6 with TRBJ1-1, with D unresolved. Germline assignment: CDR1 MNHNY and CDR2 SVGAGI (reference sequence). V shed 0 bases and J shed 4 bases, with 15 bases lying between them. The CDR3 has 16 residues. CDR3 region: CASSYSPGNLATEAFF. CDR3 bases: TGTGCCAGCAGTTACTCGCCGGGAAACCTTGCCACTGAAGCTTTCTTT.

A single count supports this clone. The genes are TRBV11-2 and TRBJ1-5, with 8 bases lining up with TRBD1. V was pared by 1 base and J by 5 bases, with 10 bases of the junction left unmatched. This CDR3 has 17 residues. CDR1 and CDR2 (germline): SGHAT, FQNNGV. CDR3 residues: CASSLGPVTGAHQPQHF. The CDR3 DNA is TGTGCCAGCAGCTTAGGACCAGTGACAGGGGCCCATCAGCCCCAGCATTTT.

The CDR3 DNA reads TGCAGTGCGAGTTTCCGGGCCCAGTACTTC. It specifies CSASFRAQYF. The rearrangement links TRBV20-1 to TRBJ2-5, with D hard to call. This CDR3 comprises 10 residues. V gave up 6 bases and J gave up 9 bases, with 11 bases separating them. The V gene's germline CDR1 is DFQATT and CDR2 SNEGSKA (reference sequence).

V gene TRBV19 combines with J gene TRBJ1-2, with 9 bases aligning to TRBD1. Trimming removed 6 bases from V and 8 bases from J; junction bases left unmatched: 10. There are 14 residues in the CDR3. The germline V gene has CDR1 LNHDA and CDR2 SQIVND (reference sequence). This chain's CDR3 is CASRSNRQGEGYTF. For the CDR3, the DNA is TGTGCCAGTAGATCAAACCGACAGGGGGAGGGCTACACCTTC.

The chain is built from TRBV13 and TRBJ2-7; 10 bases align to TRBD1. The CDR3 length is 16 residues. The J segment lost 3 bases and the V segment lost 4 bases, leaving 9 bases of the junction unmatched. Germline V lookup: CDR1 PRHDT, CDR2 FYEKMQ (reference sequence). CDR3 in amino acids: CASSSTRTGGFYEQYV. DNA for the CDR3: TGTGCCAGCAGCTCCACCCGGACAGGGGGATTCTACGAGCAGTACGTC.